This passage covers 5 T cell receptor beta chains from one sample sequenced in a study of blood T cell repertoires in COVID-19. The repertoire was sequenced with immunoSEQ multiplex PCR; TCRdb's copy has only in-frame clones and lacks some. The sample lists tens of thousands of clones; approximately 80% were seen once. The specimen sequenced was peripheral blood. All receptors come from a man aged 40-49 years with acute or convalescent COVID-19.

The gene calls are TRBV6-5 and TRBJ1-5, with a tentative D call TRBD1 (6 bases). The germline V and J ends were trimmed by 8 bases and 4 bases, with 15 bases remaining between them. CDR1 is MNHEY, CDR2 SVGAGI, per germline. The CDR3 has 14 residues. CDR3 nucleotide sequence: TGTGCCAGCCTGGACAGCATTGGGAATCAGCCCCAGCATTTT. Its translation: CASLDSIGNQPQHF.

This clone was seen just once. The chain joins TRBV6-1 to TRBJ1-3; D gene unclear. The V end was cut by 5 bases, the J end by 4 bases, with 3 bases between. The CDR3 runs 11 residues. Germline CDR1 and CDR2: MNHNS and SASEGT. CDR3 nucleotide sequence: TGTGCCAGCAGTCAGGGAAACACCATATATTTT. Amino acids: CASSQGNTIYF.

The rearrangement joins TRBV10-3 to TRBJ2-3; D uncertain. This CDR3 contains 12 residues. Germline assignment: CDR1 ENHRY and CDR2 SYGVKD. Trimming took off 10 bases at V and 2 bases at J, with 10 bases between the two ends. The CDR3 reads CATQASTDTQYF. CDR3 DNA sequence: TGTGCCACCCAAGCGTCCACAGATACGCAGTATTTT.

V is TRBV19 and J is TRBJ2-3; 9 nucleotides line up with TRBD2. The CDR3 spans 15 residues. Germline lookup yields CDR1 LNHDA and CDR2 SQIVND (reference sequence). Trimming took 7 bases from V and 5 from J; bases not matched to a gene: 10. The CDR3 loop reads CASNSGGYGKDTQYF. The CDR3 DNA follows: TGTGCCAGTAATAGCGGGGGCTACGGGAAAGATACGCAGTATTTT.

This chain connects TRBV3-1 (or the pseudogene TRBV3-2) to TRBJ2-6; TRBD1 aligns across 8 bases. Germline loops: CDR1 LGHDT, CDR2 YNNKEL (reference sequence). The length of the CDR3 is 20 residues. Losses at the gene ends were 4 bases for V and 0 bases for J; bases not matched to a gene: 14. CDR3 sequence (DNA): TGTGCCAGCAGCCCACGACAGGGGCGAAAATCACTCTCTGGGGCCAACGTCCTGACTTTC. Translating it yields CASSPRQGRKSLSGANVLTF.